This TCR beta chain was sequenced for a study of blood T cells in healthy people across ages. This clonotype has more than one count but fewer than ten. Its specificity is unknown. Study-wide findings and caveats: Diversity figures derived from one million T cells were judged to underestimate the true value.

The CDR3 is made up of 15 amino acids. Germline assignment: CDR1 MNHNS and CDR2 SASEGT. Trimming took 3 bases from V and 0 from J, leaving 11 bases between them. PCR was performed a second time for 7 to 11 cycles using a sample-barcoded 5' primer and a J-beta primer mix. Every cDNA molecule bore a tag from a template-switch adaptor containing 12 random nucleotides. Every individual sample yielded 3 million or more paired-end reads (each containing CDR3). One entry per CDR3 protein, called by TCRdb with MiXCR from the 5' RACE reads. This table has around 1.7 million distinct CDR3 sequences, 28% appearing once.

The chain has TRBV6-1 and TRBJ1-2, with D possibly matching TRBD1 (6 bases). Sequenced sample: blood. This clonotype originated in a woman between 25 and 40 years old in good health. CDR3 sequence (DNA): TGTGCCAGCAGTGACGCAGGGGAAGCTAACTATGGCTACACCTTC. Protein product: CASSDAGEANYGYTF.